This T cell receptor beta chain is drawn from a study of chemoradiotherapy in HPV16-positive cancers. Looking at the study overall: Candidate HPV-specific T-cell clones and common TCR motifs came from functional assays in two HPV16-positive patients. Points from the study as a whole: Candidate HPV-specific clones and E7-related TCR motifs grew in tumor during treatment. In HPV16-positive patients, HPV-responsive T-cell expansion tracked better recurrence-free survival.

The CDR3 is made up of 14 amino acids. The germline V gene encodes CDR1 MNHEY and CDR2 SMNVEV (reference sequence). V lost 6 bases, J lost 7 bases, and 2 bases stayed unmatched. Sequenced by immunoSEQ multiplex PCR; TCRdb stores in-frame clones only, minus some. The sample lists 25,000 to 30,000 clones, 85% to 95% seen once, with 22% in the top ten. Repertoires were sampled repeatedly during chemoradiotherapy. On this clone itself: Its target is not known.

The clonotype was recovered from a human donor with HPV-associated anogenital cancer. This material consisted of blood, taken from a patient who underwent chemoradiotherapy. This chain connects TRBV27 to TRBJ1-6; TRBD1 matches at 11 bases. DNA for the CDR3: TGTGCCAGCAGAAGGGACAGGGGGAATTCACCCCTCCACTTT. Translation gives CASRRDRGNSPLHF.